This T cell receptor beta chain appears in the sequencing data of a study of cytotoxic CD8 clonotypes in ibrutinib-treated CLL. The ends were cut back, 6 bases at V and 6 bases at J, with 12 bases in the middle. The germline gives CDR1 SGHVS, CDR2 FQNEAQ. The CDR3 contains 13 residues. About 2 micrograms of genomic DNA, which was extracted from cryopreserved PBMCs, served as the material used for the TCR beta libraries. Some clones are missing from TCRdb's copy, which holds only in-frame ones; the method was immunoSEQ multiplex PCR. The sample consists of roughly 250,000 clones, 60% to 75% of them appearing once.

The genes are TRBV7-8 and TRBJ2-1; weak D call: TRBD2 (6 bases). The clonotype originates from a human donor with chronic lymphocytic leukemia. Sequencing was performed on PBMCs, taken after 24 months of ibrutinib treatment. The chain's CDR3 is CASRHQGGNEQFF. The DNA for the CDR3 is TGTGCCAGCAGGCATCAGGGAGGCAATGAGCAGTTCTTC.